This T cell receptor (beta chain) was documented in a study of siplizumab effects on memory and regulatory T cells. Profiling relied on immunoSEQ multiplex PCR, and the TCRdb table lists in-frame clones only, not all of them. Found here are around 86,000 clones, 85% to 95% of them singletons; the top ten hold 0.3%. Turning to this clone: Its antigen is undetermined.

Study-level findings and limits: Unstimulated naive T cells seemed to show more diversity than memory cells did, and they also seemed to be among the major contributors to the alloresponse. Sequences that were alloreactive and traceable to unstimulated CD4+ memory cells were significantly reduced by siplizumab.

Germline CDR1 and CDR2: LNHDA and SQIVND (reference sequence). V shed 3 bases and J shed 5 bases, with 10 bases lying between them. The CDR3 is made up of 13 amino acids. The genes are TRBV19 and TRBJ1-1; D not certain. Sequencing was performed on non-Treg CD4+ T cells sorted from blood. The receptor was derived from a human donor in good health. The CDR3 DNA follows: TGTGCCAGTAGTATGAACGGTGAGACTGAAGCTTTCTTT. Amino acids: CASSMNGETEAFF.